A single sample gave rise to the 27 T cell receptor beta chains below, sequenced in a study of blood T cell repertoires in COVID-19. Only in-frame clones appear in the TCRdb table, and some are missing; sequencing was by immunoSEQ multiplex PCR. The profile covers about 300,000 clones, with approximately 90% appearing a single time and approximately 5.4% taken by the ten largest. Sample: PBMCs or T cells enriched from blood (not recorded which). These receptors were collected from a woman in her 30s who had recovered from COVID-19.

In its sample, this clone was seen once. The chain recombines TRBV24-1 with TRBJ1-5, with D maybe TRBD1 (5 bases). Germline loops: CDR1 KGHDR, CDR2 SFDVKD. The CDR3 totals 13 residues. Trimming stripped 5 bases from V and 3 bases from J, with 7 bases between. The CDR3 DNA is TGTGCCACCAGTGGACAGCCCAATCAGCCCCAGCATTTT. Its protein is CATSGQPNQPQHF.

The chain joins TRBV9 to TRBJ1-6; 12 nucleotides align to TRBD1. Germline loops: CDR1 SGDLS, CDR2 YYNGEE. CDR3 size: 18 residues. After removal of 0 bases from V and 5 bases from J, the junction contained 6 bases not matched to a gene. The CDR3 sequence is CASSVEGQGAANNSPLHF. CDR3 sequence (DNA): TGTGCCAGCAGCGTAGAGGGACAGGGGGCGGCGAATAATTCACCCCTCCACTTT.

J is TRBJ1-1 and V is TRBV6-5, with D perhaps matching TRBD1 (5 bases). V lost 1 base and J 1 base, leaving 10 bases between the germline ends. This CDR3 is 15 amino acids long. Germline CDR1 is MNHEY and CDR2 is SVGAGI. The CDR3 nucleotides are TGTGCCAGCAGTTACTGGGGGGGAAAGAACACTGAAGCTTTCTTT. Its translation is CASSYWGGKNTEAFF.

This sequence joins TRBV4-1 and TRBJ2-7; 11 nucleotides line up with TRBD1. J was trimmed by 6 bases and V by 1 base; bases with no gene match: 5. The CDR3 length is 15 residues. The V gene's germline CDR1 is MGHRA and CDR2 YSYEKL. CDR3 amino acids: CASSQASGTGGEQYF. The CDR3, as DNA: TGCGCCAGCAGCCAAGCCTCCGGGACAGGGGGCGAGCAGTACTTC.

This chain joins TRBV27 and TRBJ1-5, with 8 bases fitting TRBD1. This CDR3 has 13 amino acids. In germline, CDR1 is MNHEY, CDR2 SMNVEV (reference sequence). With 8 bases clipped from V and 4 bases from J, the junction kept 4 bases outside the gene matches. The CDR3 loop is CASAGGVNQPQHF. The CDR3 DNA follows: TGTGCCAGCGCAGGGGGCGTAAATCAGCCCCAGCATTTT.

The chain has TRBV2 and TRBJ1-2; 7 bases line up with TRBD1. The CDR3 has 15 residues. Trimming removed 5 bases from V and 3 bases from J; junction bases left unmatched: 9. Germline CDR1 reads SNHLY; CDR2 reads FYNNEI. DNA of the CDR3: TGTGCCAGCAGTTCGACTGGACAGGTTCACTATGGCTACACCTTC. Its protein product is CASSSTGQVHYGYTF.

J is TRBJ2-7 and V is TRBV11-2; D is possibly TRBD1 (6 bases). This CDR3 has 14 residues. Germline V lookup: CDR1 SGHAT, CDR2 FQNNGV. V dropped 5 bases and J dropped 2 bases, with 13 bases sitting between them. The CDR3 protein is CASSPRGPTYEQYF. The CDR3 coding sequence is TGTGCCAGCAGCCCCAGGGGTCCTACCTACGAGCAGTACTTC.

The J gene is TRBJ1-2, the V gene TRBV6-5; tentatively, D is TRBD1 (5 bases). CDR3 length: 13 residues. V was clipped by 4 bases and J by 4 bases, with 10 bases between them. The germline V gene encodes CDR1 MNHEY and CDR2 SVGAGI. DNA for the CDR3: TGTGCCAGCAGTTCCGGGGGGAGCTATGGCTACACCTTC. It codes for CASSSGGSYGYTF.

As regards this clone: In the same sample, other DNA sequences code for this CDR3. V gene TRBV18 combines with J gene TRBJ1-1, with TRBD1 as a possible D gene (5 bases). The CDR3 is 14 amino acids. Germline V gene data show CDR1 as KGHSH and CDR2 as LQKENI. Trimming shortened V by 3 bases and J by 0 bases, and 8 bases separated the two germline ends. This CDR3 reads CASSPPTVNTEAFF. The CDR3 DNA follows: TGTGCCAGCTCACCCCCGACAGTGAACACTGAAGCTTTCTTT.

The V and J genes are TRBV28 and TRBJ1-5; a weak D match, TRBD1 (6 bases). CDR1 and CDR2 (germline): MDHEN, SYDVKM. V lost 2 bases, J lost 3 bases, and 11 bases lay in between. The CDR3 covers 15 residues. CDR3 DNA sequence: TGTGCCAGCAGTTTACGGACAGCTGCCAATCAGCCCCAGCATTTT. Translated: CASSLRTAANQPQHF. The full variable domain, in which reference TRBV28 and TRBJ1-5 provide the parts outside the CDR3, is DVKVTQSSRYLVKRTGEKVFLECVQDMDHENMFWYRQDPGLGLRLIYFSYDVKMKEKGDIPEGYSVSREKKERFSLILESASTNQTSMYLCASSLRTAANQPQHFGDGTRLSIL.

J is TRBJ1-1 and V is TRBV20-1, with unresolved D. Germline CDR1 reads DFQATT; CDR2 reads SNEGSKA (reference sequence). The CDR3 totals 11 residues. The ends were cut back, 7 bases at V and 1 base at J, with 7 bases in the middle. CDR3 region: CSVGRNTEAFF. The DNA for the CDR3 is TGCAGTGTGGGGAGGAACACTGAAGCTTTCTTT.

J is TRBJ1-1 and V is TRBV7-9; possibly TRBD1 for D (5 bases). Looked up from germline, CDR1 is SEHNR and CDR2 is FQNEAQ (reference sequence). This CDR3 is 15 amino acids long. V was clipped by 5 bases and J by 1 base, with 14 bases between them. The chain's CDR3 is CASSPQGGRNTEAFF. In DNA form, the CDR3 reads TGTGCCAGCAGCCCCCAGGGTGGCAGGAACACTGAAGCTTTCTTT.

The chain combines TRBV6-5 with TRBJ2-7; TRBD1 is a possible D gene (6 bases). Germline assignment: CDR1 MNHEY and CDR2 SVGAGI. V was clipped by 6 bases and J by 6 bases, with 12 bases between them. This CDR3 region has 12 residues. The CDR3 nucleotides read TGTGCCAGCAGCCTTCTAGGGGGCGAGCAGTACTTC. It encodes CASSLLGGEQYF.

The V gene is TRBV5-1, the J gene TRBJ1-2, with 11 bases that match TRBD1. The trim removed 4 bases at V and 7 bases at J, leaving 9 bases unmatched. Per germline, CDR1 SGHRS and CDR2 YFSETQ. The CDR3 is 15 residues long. Here the CDR3 reads CASSPVAGTGGGYTF. The DNA of the CDR3 is TGCGCCAGCAGCCCTGTGGCCGGGACAGGGGGTGGCTACACCTTC.

The J gene is TRBJ2-3, the V gene TRBV4-2; 9 bases map to TRBD2. Unmatched junction bases numbered 4, after V lost 0 bases and J lost 0 bases. From germline, CDR1 is LGHNA and CDR2 YNFKEQ. This CDR3 has 17 amino acids. The CDR3 is CASSQDASGISTDTQYF. CDR3 DNA sequence: TGTGCCAGCAGCCAAGATGCTAGCGGGATTAGCACAGATACGCAGTATTTT.

The V call is TRBV2, the J call TRBJ1-1; a weak D match, TRBD1 (5 bases). Trimming took 7 bases from V and 1 from J, leaving 10 bases between them. The CDR3 runs 13 residues. Germline values: CDR1 SNHLY, CDR2 FYNNEI. CDR3 in amino acids: CASIRETNTEAFF. The CDR3 nucleotides read TGTGCCAGCATCAGGGAAACGAACACTGAAGCTTTCTTT.

The CDR3 is CASSKDQGAQSTGELFF. The CDR3 DNA reads TGTGCCAGCTCGAAAGATCAGGGGGCGCAGTCGACCGGGGAGCTGTTTTTT. The chain recombines TRBV18 with TRBJ2-2, with 8 bases lining up with TRBD1. The CDR3 extends over 17 amino acids. Trimming at V came to 6 bases and at J to 5 bases, leaving 14 bases not matched to a gene. CDR1 and CDR2 (germline): KGHSH, LQKENI. Full variable domain (outside the CDR3, taken from reference TRBV18 and TRBJ2-2): NAGVMQNPRHLVRRRGQEARLRCSPMKGHSHVYWYRQLPEEGLKFMVYLQKENIIDESGMPKERFSAEFPKEGPSILRIQQVVRGDSAAYFCASSKDQGAQSTGELFFGEGSRLTVL.

The V and J genes are TRBV6-5 and TRBJ1-6; TRBD1 agrees at 10 bases. The V gene end was trimmed by 2 bases and the J gene end by 10 bases; junction bases not matched to a gene: 5. The CDR3 consists of 15 residues. Germline-derived CDR1 and CDR2 are MNHEY and SVGAGI. DNA for the CDR3: TGTGCCAGCAGTTACGAGGGACAGGGGATCTCACCCCTCCACTTT. As protein: CASSYEGQGISPLHF.

The rearrangement links TRBV7-3 to TRBJ2-1; perhaps TRBD1 as D (5 bases). Trimming stripped 9 bases from V and 9 bases from J, with 6 bases between. CDR1 is SGHTA, CDR2 FQGTGA, per germline. The CDR3 extends over 9 amino acids. CDR3 coding DNA: TGTGCCAGTACAGGTGAGCAGTTCTTC. The encoded protein is CASTGEQFF. Full variable domain (remainder filled in from reference TRBV7-3 and TRBJ2-1): GAGVSQTPSNKVTEKGKYVELRCDPISGHTALYWYRQSLGQGPEFLIYFQGTGAADDSGLPNDRFFAVRPEGSVSTLKIQRTERGDSAVYLCASTGEQFFGPGTRLTVL.

The CDR3 protein is CASSRHDRFYGYTF. CDR3 in DNA: TGTGCCAGCAGCCGTCACGACAGGTTCTATGGCTACACCTTC. This rearrangement joins TRBV5-4 to TRBJ1-2; TRBD1 is a possible D gene (6 bases). Looked up from germline, CDR1 is SGHNT and CDR2 is YYREEE (reference sequence). The V gene lost 4 bases and the J gene lost 4 bases, with 14 bases spanning the gap. The CDR3 is made up of 14 amino acids.

The chain joins TRBV7-3 to TRBJ1-1, with a possible D match to TRBD1 (6 bases). V lost 5 bases to trimming and J lost 7 bases, with 17 bases between them. Germline V CDR1 and CDR2: SGHTA, FQGTGA. This CDR3 spans 14 amino acids. CDR3 sequence: CASSTDRDNGEAFF. In DNA form, the CDR3 reads TGTGCCAGCAGCACCGACCGGGACAACGGTGAAGCTTTCTTT. Using reference TRBV7-3 and TRBJ1-1 for the parts outside the CDR3, the full variable domain is GAGVSQTPSNKVTEKGKYVELRCDPISGHTALYWYRQSLGQGPEFLIYFQGTGAADDSGLPNDRFFAVRPEGSVSTLKIQRTERGDSAVYLCASSTDRDNGEAFFGQGTRLTVV.

The genes are TRBV6-5 and TRBJ1-1, with D possibly TRBD1 on 6 matching bases. Trimming took 4 bases from V and 2 from J, leaving 11 bases between them. CDR3 length equals 14 residues. Germline V lookup: CDR1 MNHEY, CDR2 SVGAGI. The CDR3: CASSSYRDNTEAFF. In nucleotides, the CDR3 is TGTGCCAGCAGTTCTTACAGGGATAACACTGAAGCTTTCTTT.

The chain combines TRBV6-6 with TRBJ1-2, with 7 bases that match TRBD1. Germline CDR1 reads MNHNY; CDR2 reads SVGAGI (reference sequence). The CDR3 spans 15 residues. V was pared by 4 bases and J by 0 bases, with 5 bases of the junction left unmatched. The DNA for the CDR3 is TGTGCCAGCAGTTTGGGCGACAGGGCTAACTATGGCTACACCTTC. It is translated as CASSLGDRANYGYTF.

The CDR3 reads CASTRDSLNYGYTF. Here the CDR3 DNA reads TGTGCCAGCACCAGGGACAGCCTTAACTATGGCTACACCTTC. The rearrangement uses TRBV6-5 and TRBJ1-2, with 7 bases lining up with TRBD1. After removal of 7 bases from V and 1 base from J, the junction contained 6 bases not matched to a gene. Germline CDR1 is MNHEY and CDR2 is SVGAGI. The CDR3 contains 14 residues.

This clone was seen once. The CDR3 spells CASSIDRLAGYTDTQYF. The CDR3 DNA follows: TGTGCCAGTAGTATAGATCGTCTAGCGGGGTACACAGATACGCAGTATTTT. The chain couples TRBV19 to TRBJ2-3; 9 bases are shared with TRBD2. The CDR3 is 17 amino acids. Per germline, CDR1 LNHDA and CDR2 SQIVND (reference sequence). With V trimmed by 0 bases and J by 2 bases, 6 bases remained unmatched.

This rearrangement joins TRBV5-5 to TRBJ1-5; 10 nucleotides match TRBD1. CDR1 and CDR2 from the germline V gene are SGHKS and YYEKEE (reference sequence). The CDR3 has 18 amino acids. J lost 1 base, V lost 4 bases, and 11 bases had no gene match. DNA for the CDR3: TGTGCCAGCAGCGGACAGGGGGTGGGCTTGGACAGCAATCAGCCCCAGCATTTT. The encoded protein is CASSGQGVGLDSNQPQHF.

This clone was seen a single time. The chain uses TRBV29-1 and TRBJ1-2; D not certain. Trimming took off 5 bases at V and 6 bases at J, with 7 bases between the two ends. Per the germline V gene, CDR1 is SQVTM and CDR2 is ANQGSEA. The CDR3 runs to 10 residues. The CDR3 reads CSVPQNGYTF. The CDR3 coding sequence is TGCAGCGTTCCGCAGAATGGCTACACCTTC.